This TCR beta chain originates from a study of monozygotic twins with inflammatory bowel disease. There are 14 residues in the CDR3. In germline, CDR1 is MGHRA, CDR2 YSYEKL. No DNA is given; TCRdb re-called the 5' RACE reads and lists each CDR3 protein once. The sample's table shows about 210,000 distinct CDR3 sequences. The chain couples TRBV4-1 to TRBJ2-3. The receptor's source is a human donor with ulcerative colitis or Crohn's disease, or a healthy co-twin of an affected twin (not recorded which). Sequenced input: blood. The CDR3: CASSQQSRRDTQYF.